This T cell receptor beta chain was documented in a study of T cells in Graves' hyperthyroidism and ophthalmopathy. As for the study in general: Once the initial diagnosis was made, peripheral blood was obtained before any treatment.

With 4 bases removed from V and 0 bases from J, the gap between germline ends came to 11 bases. Per germline, CDR1 MDHEN and CDR2 SYDVKM. The CDR3 has 15 amino acids. Ophthalmopathy cases met thresholds of Clinical Activity Score at least 3, NOSPECS grade at least 4 and duration under 3 months. Clinical symptoms, serum thyroxine and TRAb, thyroid ultrasound and orbital computed tomography were used for the diagnoses. Fresh 10 ml peripheral blood yielded PBMCs. From RNA transcripts, TCR beta CDR3 regions were amplified. The study used the HTBI primer set for a first-round RT-PCR of the TCR CDR3. TCRdb reanalysed the multiplex PCR reads using MiXCR and keeps one entry per CDR3 protein. The table records nearly 250,000 distinct CDR3 sequences, roughly 17% of them present only once.

Sequencing was performed on blood. The sequence came from a woman aged 18-29 years with Graves' ophthalmopathy. The chain uses TRBV28 and TRBJ2-3; D perhaps matches TRBD2 (5 bases). The CDR3 here is CASSYTQRSTDTQYF. Written as DNA, the CDR3 is TGTGCCAGCAGTTATACGCAGCGGAGCACAGATACGCAGTATTTT.